Listed here is a single T cell receptor beta chain. Its antigen is still unknown. The sample is drawn from a study of cytomegalovirus exposure and HLA in healthy donors. Study-wide results and caveats: Some public TCRs appeared in many individuals, while most sequences were rare.

The CDR3 is 13 residues long. Germline CDR1 reads MDHEN; CDR2 reads SYDVKM. V lost 5 bases and J 9 bases, leaving 17 bases between the germline ends. The study ran its PCR with 60 Vbeta and 13 Jbeta primers. The repertoire was sequenced with immunoSEQ multiplex PCR; TCRdb's copy has only in-frame clones and lacks some. The sample records roughly 150,000 clones, approximately 80% being singletons. The origin of this receptor is a woman younger than 30 in good health and CMV-seronegative. This rearrangement joins TRBV28 to TRBJ2-7, with D possibly being TRBD2 (7 bases). The specimen sequenced was PBMCs. In DNA form, the CDR3 reads TGTGCCAGCAGTCCGGGGGGCCCTACGCGGCAGTACTTC. Translating gives CASSPGGPTRQYF.